The subject of this entry is one T cell receptor beta chain. What it recognizes is unknown. The data were taken from a study of cytomegalovirus exposure and HLA in healthy donors. Findings and limits, study-wide: With further analysis later on, most CMV-associated TCR beta chains appeared HLA-restricted. Researchers had no immune exposure information except CMV serostatus available. After further analysis at a later stage, roughly 16,000 TCR beta sequences were associated with HLA alleles at 0.05 false discovery rate.

The CDR3 runs 13 residues. Germline V gives CDR1 SGHNT, CDR2 YYREEE (reference sequence). V shed 4 bases and J shed 4 bases, with 11 bases lying between them. This PCR relied on a set of 60 Vbeta primers and 13 Jbeta primers. Assay used: immunoSEQ multiplex PCR; TCRdb lists only in-frame clones, some missing. The table includes 150,000 to 170,000 clones, roughly 72% detected once. The sample was PBMCs. The rearrangement links TRBV5-4 to TRBJ1-2, with a tentative D call TRBD1 (6 bases). The TCR comes from a man aged 25-45 years in good health and CMV-seronegative. The CDR3 spells CASSLDRSYGYTF. CDR3 bases: TGTGCCAGCAGCCTCGACAGGTCCTATGGCTACACCTTC.